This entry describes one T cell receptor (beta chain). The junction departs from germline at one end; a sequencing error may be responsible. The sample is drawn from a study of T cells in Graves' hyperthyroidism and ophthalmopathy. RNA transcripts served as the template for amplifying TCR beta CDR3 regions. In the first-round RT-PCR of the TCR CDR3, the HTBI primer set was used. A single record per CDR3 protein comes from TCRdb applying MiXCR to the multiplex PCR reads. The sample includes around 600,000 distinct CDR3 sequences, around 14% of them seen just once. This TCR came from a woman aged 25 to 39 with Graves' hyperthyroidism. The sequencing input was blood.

Written as DNA, the CDR3 is TGCAGTGCTAGCTTGATCACAGGTACGCAGTATTTT. Its protein is CSASLITGTQYF. The chain has TRBV20-1 and TRBJ2-3, with TRBD1 as a possible D gene (5 bases). The CDR3 extends over 12 amino acids. Looked up from germline, CDR1 is DFQATT and CDR2 is SNEGSKA (reference sequence).